Listed below are T cell receptor beta chains from one sample, sequenced in a study of graft-versus-host responses after intestinal transplantation. Sequenced by immunoSEQ multiplex PCR; TCRdb stores in-frame clones only, minus some. The data show under 95,000 clones, 70% to 90% seen once. Their recognized antigens are unknown. This specimen consisted of unstimulated CD8+ T cells sorted from spleen or lymph node cells, obtained before intestinal transplant. These receptors were obtained from a human donor who received an intestinal transplant. Each CDR3 is given with its conserved first and last residue. The D gene is left open where the match is weak. Size is omitted from some rows. Given values are once, few, many or a class for expanded clones.

d_call	j_call	clone_size	v_call	cdr3_nt	cdr3_aa
-	TRBJ1-5	-	TRBV6-4	TGTGCCAGCAGGGGAGACAGGAGGTATAGCAATCAGCCCCAGCATTTT	CASRGDRRYSNQPQHF
-	TRBJ1-3	-	TRBV19	TGTGCCAGCCCCCCCCGCAGGCCTGGAAACACCATATATTTT	CASPPRRPGNTIYF
-	TRBJ2-7	-	TRBV5-6	TGTGCCAGCAGCTTGGGGGGACACCTATACGAGCAGTACTTC	CASSLGGHLYEQYF
-	TRBJ1-5	-	TRBV6-1	TGTGCCAGCAGTGAAGCGGCAGGGATGGGCAATCAGCCCCAGCATTTT	CASSEAAGMGNQPQHF
TRBD1	TRBJ1-3	-	TRBV27	TGTGCCAGCAGTTTATGGCGACTGACAGGGGGAGAATCTGGAAACACCATATATTTT	CASSLWRLTGGESGNTIYF
TRBD1	TRBJ2-7	-	TRBV11-2	TGTGCCAGCAGCCCGGGGACAGGGTGGTACGAGCAGTACTTC	CASSPGTGWYEQYF
-	TRBJ2-7	-	TRBV5-4	TGTGCCAGCAGCCCCGGGAAGGCGGCGGGACCCTACGAGCAGTACTTC	CASSPGKAAGPYEQYF
-	TRBJ2-5	-	TRBV28	TGTGCCAGCAGTTTTATCGACAGCCCGAGGAACCAAGAGACCCAGTACTTC	CASSFIDSPRNQETQYF
TRBD2	TRBJ2-5	-	TRBV4-1	TGCGCCAGCAGCCAGCTAGCGGGGGGAGGGGAGACCCAGTACTTC	CASSQLAGGGETQYF
TRBD2	TRBJ2-7	-	TRBV4-1	TGCGCCAGCAGCCAAATTCGGGGGGACTCCTACGAGCAGTACTTC	CASSQIRGDSYEQYF
TRBD1	TRBJ2-7	-	TRBV5-1	TGCGCCAGCAGCTGGACAGGGGGACCCTCCTACGAGCAGTACTTC	CASSWTGGPSYEQYF
TRBD1	TRBJ1-2	-	TRBV23-1	TGCGCCAGCAGTCGGCTAACAGCGGGACAGGGCACACGGGTGAACTATGGCTACACCTTC	CASSRLTAGQGTRVNYGYTF
TRBD1	TRBJ2-6	-	TRBV5-1	TGCGCCAGCAGCGTGGACAGGGAACCTGGGGCCAACGTCCTGACTTTC	CASSVDREPGANVLTF
TRBD1	TRBJ1-2	once	TRBV28	TGTGCCAGCAGTTTATCTGGGGACAGGGGCTACACCTTC	CASSLSGDRGYTF
TRBD2	TRBJ2-1	-	TRBV10-3	TGTGCCATCAGTGAATGGACTAGGGAGAATGAGCAGTTCTTC	CAISEWTRENEQFF
-	TRBJ1-2	-	TRBV19	TGTGCCAGTAGTACGACCTGGGACACCCACTATGGCTACACCTTC	CASSTTWDTHYGYTF
TRBD2	TRBJ2-1	-	TRBV5-1	TGCGCCAGCAGCTTGGGACGGGGGGGTTACTACAATGAGCAGTTCTTC	CASSLGRGGYYNEQFF
-	TRBJ1-2	-	TRBV5-5	TGTGCCAGCAGCTTGGCAGGGAATGGCTACACCTTC	CASSLAGNGYTF
-	TRBJ2-1	-	TRBV6-4	TGTGCCAGCAGTGACTCGGGGAGCGGTGAGCAGTTCTTC	CASSDSGSGEQFF
TRBD2	TRBJ2-1	-	TRBV5-1	TGCGCCAGCGGTCCGGGACTAGAGGGCAATGAGCAGTTCTTC	CASGPGLEGNEQFF
-	TRBJ2-4	-	TRBV21-1	TGTGCCAGCAGCCCCCAAGGGGCCTGGACAGGGACTACGGGGGTGAGCATTCAGTACTTC	CASSPQGAWTGTTGVSIQYF
TRBD1	TRBJ2-2	-	TRBV15	TGTGCCACCAGCAGGGGCGGACAGGTCTCGAACACCGGGGAGCTGTTTTTT	CATSRGGQVSNTGELFF
-	TRBJ2-7	-	TRBV4-1	TGCGCCAGCAGCCAAGGGCCCGGGAGCCCGGGGGAGCAGTACTTC	CASSQGPGSPGEQYF
TRBD1	TRBJ1-1	-	TRBV2	TGTGCCAGCAGTGAAACAACCGACAGGGCCACTGAAGCTTTCTTT	CASSETTDRATEAFF
-	TRBJ1-5	-	TRBV13	TGTGCCAGCAGCTTAGCTTCCTCAGATTATAGCAATCAGCCCCAGCATTTT	CASSLASSDYSNQPQHF
TRBD1	TRBJ2-3	-	TRBV19	TGTGCCAGTAAAGGACAGGGACGTGATACGCAGTATTTT	CASKGQGRDTQYF
TRBD1	TRBJ2-7	-	TRBV5-1	TGCGCCAGCAGCCTGGGGGACAGGTATTACGAGCAGTACTTC	CASSLGDRYYEQYF
TRBD1	TRBJ2-1	-	TRBV2	TGTGCCAGCTTAGGACAGGGGGCTAACAATGAGCAGTTCTTC	CASLGQGANNEQFF
-	TRBJ1-1	-	TRBV28	TGTGCCAGCAGTTTGACAGAGAACACTGAAGCTTTCTTT	CASSLTENTEAFF
TRBD1	TRBJ1-4	-	TRBV6-1	TGTGCCGGATCAATGGGGACAGGGGGAAGAGAAAAACTGTTTTTT	CAGSMGTGGREKLFF
TRBD2	TRBJ2-7	-	TRBV2	TGTGCCAGCAGGGGACTAGCGGTCGTTGGCTACGAGCAGTACTTC	CASRGLAVVGYEQYF
TRBD1	TRBJ1-1	-	TRBV6-1	TGTGCCAGCAGTACCGGGACAGGGGGCACTGAAGCTTTCTTT	CASSTGTGGTEAFF
-	TRBJ2-3	once	TRBV4-2	TGTGCCAGCAGCCTGCGGTGGCGGGGTGGGGGCACAGATACGCAGTATTTT	CASSLRWRGGGTDTQYF
-	TRBJ2-1	-	TRBV27	TGTGCCAGCAGTTTGGGGCGAAAGCGTGAGCAGTTCTTC	CASSLGRKREQFF
-	TRBJ1-3	-	TRBV5-1	TGCGCCAGCCACCCCGGTGGCCTCTACCGACAGCCATCTGGAAACACCATATATTTT	CASHPGGLYRQPSGNTIYF
TRBD1	TRBJ1-1	few	TRBV10-1	TGCGCCAGCAGTGAAACAGGGGGTGAGGATGAAGCTTTCTTT	CASSETGGEDEAFF
-	TRBJ1-1	once	TRBV18	TGTGCCAGCTCACCAAGGAGGGACGGCTACACTGAAGCTTTCTTT	CASSPRRDGYTEAFF
-	TRBJ2-1	-	TRBV7-8	TGTGCCAGCAGCTTAACAGGGAAGAATGAGCAGTTCTTC	CASSLTGKNEQFF
TRBD2	TRBJ2-1	-	TRBV7-6	TGTGCCAGCAGCCCTAGCGGACCACACAATGAGCAGTTCTTC	CASSPSGPHNEQFF
TRBD2	TRBJ2-1	once	TRBV5-6	TGTGCCAGCAGCGTGCCGGGACTAGCGGGAATACATGAGCAGTTCTTC	CASSVPGLAGIHEQFF
-	TRBJ2-7	-	TRBV5-1	TGCGCCAGCAGCGTGGACAGCCGTCGCTCCTACGAGCAGTACTTC	CASSVDSRRSYEQYF
TRBD1	TRBJ1-2	-	TRBV28	TGTGCCAGCAGTCTCGCCGGGACAGCTTATGGCTACACCTTC	CASSLAGTAYGYTF